Presented here are 29 T cell receptor beta chains from one specimen sequenced in a study of cytomegalovirus exposure and HLA in healthy donors. This PCR relied on a set of 60 Vbeta primers and 13 Jbeta primers. The table came from immunoSEQ multiplex PCR; TCRdb's copy has only in-frame clones and leaves some out. This table has around 81,000 clones, roughly 63% appearing once. Sequenced input: PBMCs. The receptors stem from a man aged 30 to 39 in good health and CMV-seropositive.

The J gene is TRBJ2-3, the V gene TRBV6-1; 8 bases are a match to TRBD1. From germline, CDR1 is MNHNS and CDR2 SASEGT. After removal of 0 bases from V and 0 bases from J, the junction contained 5 bases not matched to a gene. The CDR3 covers 17 residues. The CDR3 sequence: CASSEAPWDRSTDTQYF. CDR3 DNA sequence: TGTGCCAGCAGTGAAGCGCCGTGGGACAGGAGCACAGATACGCAGTATTTT.

V gene TRBV7-2 combines with J gene TRBJ1-3; D unclear. In germline, CDR1 is SGHTA, CDR2 FQGNSA. V lost 5 bases and J lost 1, with 9 bases in between. The CDR3 consists of 14 residues. The CDR3 bases are TGTGCCAGCAGCCCTACGTGGTCTGGAAACACCATATATTTT. The encoded protein is CASSPTWSGNTIYF.

V is TRBV7-9 and J is TRBJ1-4, with D maybe TRBD1 (5 bases). Trimming stripped 4 bases from V and 1 base from J, with 7 bases between. The CDR3 length is 14 residues. Germline-derived CDR1 and CDR2 are SEHNR and FQNEAQ (reference sequence). CDR3 amino acids: CASSSRGTNEKLFF. Written as DNA, the CDR3 is TGTGCCAGCAGCTCTAGGGGAACTAATGAAAAACTGTTTTTT.

Turning to this clone: Sequence at one end of the junction differs from germline and may be a read error. This sequence joins TRBV27 and TRBJ1-2; TRBD1 matches at 7 bases. This CDR3 is built from 15 residues. Germline values: CDR1 MNHEY, CDR2 SMNVEV (reference sequence). The CDR3 nucleotides are TGTGCCAGCAGTTCCCAAGGACAGGTTGGCTATGGCTATACCTTC. It is translated as CASSSQGQVGYGYTF.

The chain links TRBV9 to TRBJ2-5, with 8 bases aligning to TRBD1. Germline CDR1 reads SGDLS; CDR2 reads YYNGEE. V dropped 3 bases and J dropped 5; count of bases not matched to a gene: 3. The CDR3 covers 13 residues. The CDR3 DNA sequence: TGTGCCAGCAGCGCGGACAGGGCCGAGACCCAGTACTTC. It specifies CASSADRAETQYF.

The V call is TRBV19, the J call TRBJ2-7; 8 positions agree with TRBD2. V dropped 7 bases and J dropped 6; count of bases not matched to a gene: 8. There are 13 residues in the CDR3. Germline lookup yields CDR1 LNHDA and CDR2 SQIVND (reference sequence). CDR3 sequence: CASKSAGAFEQYF. In DNA form, the CDR3 reads TGTGCCAGTAAATCAGCGGGAGCCTTCGAGCAGTACTTC.

The chain recombines TRBV2 with TRBJ2-3; TRBD2 matches 12 bases. The length of the CDR3 is 17 residues. Looked up from germline, CDR1 is SNHLY and CDR2 is FYNNEI. With 1 base clipped from V and 7 bases from J, the junction kept 9 bases outside the gene matches. The CDR3 coding sequence is TGTGCCAGCAGTGAAGGGATGACTAGCGGGGGAAAGTATACGCAGTATTTT. It specifies CASSEGMTSGGKYTQYF.

The chain employs TRBV2 and TRBJ2-7, with 11 bases that match TRBD2. The CDR3 has 14 residues. Germline CDR1 SNHLY, CDR2 FYNNEI. The V and J ends lost 7 bases and 6 bases, in that order; junction bases with no gene match: 8. CDR3 bases: TGTGCCAGCAAAGTAGCGGGGGGGCCACGCGAGCAGTACTTC. Its translation: CASKVAGGPREQYF. Full variable domain (remainder filled in from reference TRBV2 and TRBJ2-7): EPEVTQTPSHQVTQMGQEVILRCVPISNHLYFYWYRQILGQKVEFLVSFYNNEISEKSEIFDDQFSVERPDGSNFTLKIRSTKLEDSAMYFCASKVAGGPREQYFGPGTRLTVT.

The gene calls are TRBV30 and TRBJ1-6; the D is unclear. This CDR3 spans 16 amino acids. Germline assignment: CDR1 GTSNPN and CDR2 SVGIG (reference sequence). V was cut by 0 bases and J by 6 bases, with 15 bases left in between. The CDR3 sequence: CAWSVSRSTFNSPLHF. DNA for the CDR3: TGTGCCTGGAGTGTATCCAGATCCACGTTTAATTCACCCCTCCACTTT.

Only a few counts were recorded for this clone. The chain carries TRBV2 and TRBJ1-6; possibly TRBD1 for D (5 bases). This CDR3 has 13 residues. Germline assignment: CDR1 SNHLY and CDR2 FYNNEI. V lost 6 bases to trimming and J lost 6 bases, with 9 bases between them. CDR3 DNA: TGTGCCAGCAGAAACGGGGGTAATTCACCCCTCCACTTT. It specifies CASRNGGNSPLHF.

This clone was detected only a few times. In the same sample, other DNA sequences code for this CDR3. This chain uses TRBV7-3 with TRBJ2-3; 8 nucleotides agree with TRBD2. This CDR3 is 14 amino acids long. With V trimmed by 2 bases and J by 4 bases, 2 bases remained unmatched. Looked up from germline, CDR1 is SGHTA and CDR2 is FQGTGA. In DNA form, the CDR3 reads TGTGCCAGCAGCTTATCGGGGGGGGCAGATACGCAGTATTTT. Residues: CASSLSGGADTQYF.

As concerns this clone: The sample contains more than one DNA sequence encoding this CDR3. The chain is built from TRBV28 and TRBJ1-2; TRBD1 is a possible D gene (5 bases). Germline assignment: CDR1 MDHEN and CDR2 SYDVKM. Between the trimmed V and J ends, which lost 2 bases and 3 bases, there was a span of 10 bases. This CDR3 region has 14 residues. The CDR3 protein is CASSLPDSHYGYTF. CDR3 nucleotide sequence: TGTGCCAGCAGTTTACCCGACAGTCACTATGGCTACACCTTC.

This clone has a handful of counts. The V and J genes are TRBV7-9 and TRBJ1-5; TRBD1 might be the D (5 bases). This CDR3 comprises 16 residues. Germline lookup yields CDR1 SEHNR and CDR2 FQNEAQ (reference sequence). The V end was cut by 5 bases, the J end by 3 bases, with 17 bases between. CDR3 coding DNA: TGTGCCAGCAGCGCCTCCGGGGGGGTTTACAATCAGCCCCAGCATTTT. Translated: CASSASGGVYNQPQHF.

This clone was observed once. As the CDR3 is not closed by the conserved phenylalanine or tryptophan, this likely results from a read error. The V gene is TRBV27, the J gene TRBJ2-7; 9 bases agree with TRBD1. The CDR3 covers 14 residues. CDR1 is MNHEY, CDR2 SMNVEV, per germline (reference sequence). V was pared by 2 bases and J by 5 bases, with 4 bases of the junction left unmatched. The CDR3 here is CASSLGTGNNEQYL. CDR3 in DNA: TGTGCCAGCAGTTTAGGGACAGGGAACAACGAGCAGTACCTC.

This clone has just a few counts. The V and J genes are TRBV6-1 and TRBJ2-5; perhaps TRBD1 as D (6 bases). The CDR3 is 13 amino acids. Trimming took off 7 bases at V and 3 bases at J, with 12 bases between the two ends. The V gene's germline CDR1 is MNHNS and CDR2 SASEGT. The CDR3 nucleotides read TGTGCCAGCAACGACCGGGACAAAGAGACCCAGTACTTC. It yields the protein CASNDRDKETQYF.

The chain combines TRBV19 with TRBJ2-3, with D uncertain. This CDR3 region has 12 residues. Trimming removed 3 bases at V and 5 bases at J, with 6 bases between. Germline values: CDR1 LNHDA, CDR2 SQIVND (reference sequence). CDR3 residues: CASSIRQDTQYF. The CDR3 DNA reads TGTGCCAGTAGTATTAGACAAGATACGCAGTATTTT.

The chain couples TRBV7-2 to TRBJ1-5, with D uncertain. Germline CDR1 and CDR2: SGHTA and FQGNSA. With 1 base removed from V and 4 bases from J, the gap between germline ends came to 14 bases. The CDR3 sequence is 16 residues long. DNA of the CDR3: TGTGCCAGCAGCTTAGTCGGGGTAGCTGGGAATCAGCCCCAGCATTTT. Amino acids: CASSLVGVAGNQPQHF.

In the case of this clone: This specimen includes other DNA sequences encoding the same CDR3. The chain links TRBV15 to TRBJ1-1; the D gene is possibly TRBD1 (5 bases). Between the trimmed V and J ends, which lost 0 bases and 5 bases, there was a span of 10 bases. The germline V gene has CDR1 LNHNV and CDR2 YYDKDF (reference sequence). The length of the CDR3 is 14 residues. The CDR3 protein is CATSRDRGGTEAFF. CDR3 DNA: TGTGCCACCAGCAGAGATCGGGGGGGAACTGAAGCTTTCTTT. The full variable domain, completed using reference TRBV15 and TRBJ1-1, is DAMVIQNPRYQVTQFGKPVTLSCSQTLNHNVMYWYQQKSSQAPKLLFHYYDKDFNNEADTPDNFQSRRPNTSFCFLDIRSPGLGDTAMYLCATSRDRGGTEAFFGQGTRLTVV.

This chain links TRBV7-2 with TRBJ1-2, with D tentatively TRBD1 (5 bases). V was shortened by 3 bases and J by 0 bases, with 14 bases between the two germline ends. The CDR3 loop spans 16 amino acids. Germline CDR1 SGHTA, CDR2 FQGNSA. In DNA, the CDR3 is TGTGCCAGCAGCTTCGTATATGACAGCCCTAACTATGGCTACACCTTC. This sequence encodes CASSFVYDSPNYGYTF.

V is TRBV5-6 and J is TRBJ2-3, with D possibly matching TRBD2 (7 bases). V was clipped by 6 bases and J by 0 bases, with 17 bases between them. In germline, CDR1 is SGHDT, CDR2 YYEEEE. The CDR3 length is 16 residues. The CDR3 region has the DNA TGTGCCAGCATCGGGTTTCGCGGGGGCAGCACAGATACGCAGTATTTT. Amino acids: CASIGFRGGSTDTQYF.

The chain uses TRBV7-9 and TRBJ2-5, with a tentative D call TRBD1 (6 bases). Matching the DNA end better, TRBJ2-7 makes the J call doubtful. CDR3 length: 13 residues. The V gene's germline CDR1 is SEHNR and CDR2 FQNEAQ (reference sequence). The CDR3, as DNA: TGTGCCAGCAGAAGGACAGAGTCCTACGAGCAGTACTTC. Encoded protein: CASRRTESYEQYF.

The DNA for the CDR3 is TGTGCCAGCAGTCCCGCCTCCGGACTAGCTGGGGCCAACGTCCTGACTTTC. Encoded protein: CASSPASGLAGANVLTF. The V gene is TRBV28, the J gene TRBJ2-6, with 7 bases aligning to TRBD2. From germline, CDR1 is MDHEN and CDR2 SYDVKM. The junction had 9 bases not matched to a gene; V was cut back by 5 bases and J by 2 bases. The CDR3 spans 17 residues.

In this sample, this clone turned up a few times. The chain combines TRBV30 with TRBJ2-7; D is perhaps TRBD2 (5 bases). CDR3 length: 13 amino acids. Trimming cost V 4 bases and J 0 bases, with 10 bases left between them. Germline lookup yields CDR1 GTSNPN and CDR2 SVGIG (reference sequence). In DNA form, the CDR3 reads TGTGCCTGGACGTCGGGGAGCTCCTACGAGCAGTACTTC. It yields the protein CAWTSGSSYEQYF.

The rearrangement uses TRBV29-1 and TRBJ2-3; 10 bases fit TRBD2. This CDR3 has 14 residues. V dropped 8 bases and J dropped 3; count of bases not matched to a gene: 8. Germline CDR1 is SQVTM and CDR2 is ANQGSEA. Written as DNA, the CDR3 is TGCAGCACTGTAGCGGGAGGAATGACAGATACGCAGTATTTT. As protein: CSTVAGGMTDTQYF.

This chain connects TRBV4-2 to TRBJ2-5, with TRBD2 identical over 9 bases. V lost 2 bases and J lost 2; bases outside the gene matches: 3. Per germline, CDR1 LGHNA and CDR2 YNFKEQ. The CDR3 is 15 amino acids. CDR3 sequence: CASSQRAGGQETQYF. CDR3 bases: TGTGCCAGCAGCCAACGAGCGGGGGGACAAGAGACCCAGTACTTC.

The V gene is TRBV28, the J gene TRBJ1-5; 7 bases agree with TRBD1. The CDR3 runs 18 residues. CDR1 is MDHEN, CDR2 SYDVKM, per germline. V dropped 4 bases and J dropped 0; count of bases not matched to a gene: 12. The CDR3 nucleotides are TGTGCCAGCAGTTCGCTCCGGGACAGAATCTATAGCAATCAGCCCCAGCATTTT. It codes for CASSSLRDRIYSNQPQHF.

The gene calls are TRBV18 and TRBJ2-2; weak D call: TRBD2 (6 bases). This CDR3 has 15 amino acids. V was cut by 6 bases and J by 7 bases, with 18 bases left in between. Germline values: CDR1 KGHSH, CDR2 LQKENI. The chain's CDR3 is CASSSSGTASGELFF. DNA for the CDR3: TGTGCCAGCTCGTCCTCCGGGACTGCTAGCGGGGAGCTGTTTTTT.

This chain uses TRBV5-1 with TRBJ2-7; no clear D. V lost 7 bases, J lost 0 bases, and 14 bases lay in between. Germline lookup yields CDR1 SGHRS and CDR2 YFSETQ. The CDR3 covers 14 residues. CDR3 sequence reads: CASQLGMSSYEQYF. The CDR3 DNA reads TGCGCCAGCCAACTCGGTATGTCCTCCTACGAGCAGTACTTC.

This chain links TRBV6-6 with TRBJ2-7; 7 bases align to TRBD2. CDR1 and CDR2 from the germline V gene are MNHNY and SVGAGI (reference sequence). CDR3 length: 13 amino acids. After removal of 2 bases from V and 2 bases from J, the junction contained 0 bases not matched to a gene. The chain's CDR3 is CASSYGTTYEQYF. The CDR3 DNA reads as TGTGCCAGCAGTTACGGGACTACCTACGAGCAGTACTTC.